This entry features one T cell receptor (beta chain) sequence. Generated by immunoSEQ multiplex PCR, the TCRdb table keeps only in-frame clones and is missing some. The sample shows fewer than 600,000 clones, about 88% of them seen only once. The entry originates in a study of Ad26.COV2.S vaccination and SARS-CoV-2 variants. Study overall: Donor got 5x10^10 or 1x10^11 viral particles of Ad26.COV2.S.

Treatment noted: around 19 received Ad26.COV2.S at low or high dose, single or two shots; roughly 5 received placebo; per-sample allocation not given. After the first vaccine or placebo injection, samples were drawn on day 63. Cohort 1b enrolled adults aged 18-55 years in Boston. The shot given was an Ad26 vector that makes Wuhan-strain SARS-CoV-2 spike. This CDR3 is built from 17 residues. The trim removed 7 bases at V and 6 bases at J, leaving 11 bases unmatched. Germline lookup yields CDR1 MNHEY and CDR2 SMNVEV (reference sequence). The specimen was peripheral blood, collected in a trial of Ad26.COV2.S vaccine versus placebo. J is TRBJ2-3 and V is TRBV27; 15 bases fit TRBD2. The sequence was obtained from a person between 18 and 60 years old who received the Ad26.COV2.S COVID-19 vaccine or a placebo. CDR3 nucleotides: TGTGCCAGCACCGCAGGACTAGCGGGGGGGCTTTTGGATACGCAGTATTTT. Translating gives CASTAGLAGGLLDTQYF.